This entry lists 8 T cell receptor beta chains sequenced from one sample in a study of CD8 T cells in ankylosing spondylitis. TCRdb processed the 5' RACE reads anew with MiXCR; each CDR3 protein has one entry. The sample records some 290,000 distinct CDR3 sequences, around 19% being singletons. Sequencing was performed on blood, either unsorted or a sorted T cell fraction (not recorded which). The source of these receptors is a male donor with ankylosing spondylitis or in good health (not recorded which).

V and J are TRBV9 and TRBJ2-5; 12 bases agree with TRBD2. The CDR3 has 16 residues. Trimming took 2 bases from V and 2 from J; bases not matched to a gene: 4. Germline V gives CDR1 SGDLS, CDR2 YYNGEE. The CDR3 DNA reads TGTGCCAGCAGCGTCCAGACTAGCGGGGGACAAGAGACCCAGTACTTC. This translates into CASSVQTSGGQETQYF.

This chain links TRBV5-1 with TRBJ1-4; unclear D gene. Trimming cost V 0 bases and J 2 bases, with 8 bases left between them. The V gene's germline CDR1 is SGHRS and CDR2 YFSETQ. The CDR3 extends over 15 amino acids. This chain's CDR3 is CASSLGGRTNEKLFF. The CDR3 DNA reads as TGCGCCAGCAGCTTGGGAGGGAGGACTAATGAAAAACTGTTTTTT.

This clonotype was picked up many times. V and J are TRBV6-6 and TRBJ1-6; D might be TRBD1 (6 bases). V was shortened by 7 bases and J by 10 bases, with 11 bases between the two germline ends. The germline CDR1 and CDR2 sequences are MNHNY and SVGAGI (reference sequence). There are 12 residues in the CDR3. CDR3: CASTTGGSPLHF. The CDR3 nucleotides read TGTGCCAGCACGACAGGAGGATCACCCCTCCACTTT.

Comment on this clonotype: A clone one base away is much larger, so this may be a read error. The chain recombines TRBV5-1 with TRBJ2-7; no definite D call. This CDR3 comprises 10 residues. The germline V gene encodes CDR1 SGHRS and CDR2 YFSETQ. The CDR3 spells CASRSCEQYV. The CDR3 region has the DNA TGCGCCAGCAGGTCCTGCGAGCAGTACGTC.

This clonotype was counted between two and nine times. CDR3 coding DNA: TGTGCCACCAGCAGAGTAGATGAGACCCAGTACTTC. Its translation: CATSRVDETQYF. The V call is TRBV15, the J call TRBJ2-5; D call uncertain. Trimming left V 1 base short and J 5 bases short, with 5 bases between. The CDR3 length is 12 residues. Germline-derived CDR1 and CDR2 are LNHNV and YYDKDF (reference sequence). Using reference TRBV15 and TRBJ2-5 for the parts outside the CDR3, the full variable domain is DAMVIQNPRYQVTQFGKPVTLSCSQTLNHNVMYWYQQKSSQAPKLLFHYYDKDFNNEADTPDNFQSRRPNTSFCFLDIRSPGLGDTAMYLCATSRVDETQYFGPGTRLLVL.

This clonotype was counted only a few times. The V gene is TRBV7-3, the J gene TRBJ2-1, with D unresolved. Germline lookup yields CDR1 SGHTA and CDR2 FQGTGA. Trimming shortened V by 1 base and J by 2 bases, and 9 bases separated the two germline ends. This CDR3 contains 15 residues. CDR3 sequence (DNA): TGTGCCAGCAGCTTAAGCTGGGCGGCCTACAATGAGCAGTTCTTC. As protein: CASSLSWAAYNEQFF.

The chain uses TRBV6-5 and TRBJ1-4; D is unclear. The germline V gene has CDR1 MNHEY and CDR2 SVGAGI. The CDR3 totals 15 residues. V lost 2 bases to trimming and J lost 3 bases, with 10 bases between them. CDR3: CASSYGSAANEKLFF. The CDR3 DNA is TGTGCCAGCAGTTACGGCTCCGCGGCTAATGAAAAACTGTTTTTT.

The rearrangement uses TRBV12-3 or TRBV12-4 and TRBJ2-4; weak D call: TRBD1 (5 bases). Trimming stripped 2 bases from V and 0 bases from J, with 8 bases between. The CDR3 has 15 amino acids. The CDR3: CASSLTGAAKNIQYF. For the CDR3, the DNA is TGTGCCAGCAGTTTAACAGGAGCAGCCAAAAACATTCAGTACTTC.